The rows below give T cell receptor beta chains drawn from one sample of a study of T-cell reconstitution after alpha-beta-depleted transplantation in children. One entry per CDR3 protein results from TCRdb running MiXCR on the PCR reads. The sample shows about 500,000 distinct CDR3 sequences, roughly 33% of them seen only once. The sample in question was PBMCs from the stem cell graft donor, obtained from the stem cell graft. Source of these receptors: a human donor who donated a stem cell graft to a child with aplastic anemia. CDR3s include the opening cysteine and the closing phenylalanine or tryptophan. A D gene is named only where the DNA matches it firmly. Size is omitted from some rows. Given values are once, few, many or a class for expanded clones.

clone_size | d_call | j_call | v_call | cdr3_aa | cdr3_nt
. | . | TRBJ2-3 | TRBV5-1 | CASSLVGGTSTDTQYF | TGCGCCAGCAGCTTGGTAGGAGGGACTAGCACAGATACGCAGTATTTT
. | . | TRBJ1-4 | TRBV5-1 | CASSLPVGQGGEKLFF | TGCGCCAGCAGCCTCCCAGTAGGGCAGGGCGGCGAAAAACTGTTTTTT
few | TRBD2 | TRBJ2-4 | TRBV12-3/TRBV12-4 | CASTPGGGRGSNIQYF | TGTGCCAGCACCCCTGGGGGCGGGAGGGGTTCCAACATTCAGTACTTC
. | TRBD1 | TRBJ2-3 | TRBV7-8 | CASSGQVTDTQYF | TGTGCCAGCAGCGGACAGGTTACAGATACGCAGTATTTT
. | . | TRBJ2-4 | TRBV10-3 | CAISPGSRAKNIQYF | TGTGCCATCAGTCCCGGAAGCCGAGCCAAAAACATTCAGTACTTC
. | . | TRBJ2-2 | TRBV2 | CASSAGSNTGELFF | TGTGCCAGCAGTGCGGGATCGAACACCGGGGAGCTGTTTTTT
few | . | TRBJ2-3 | TRBV4-3 | CASSQDIRAGYTDTQYF | TGCGCCAGCAGCCAAGATATCAGGGCGGGGTACACAGATACGCAGTATTTT
. | TRBD2 | TRBJ2-7 | TRBV4-2 | CASSQLAATSGEYEQYF | TGTGCCAGCAGCCAACTCGCTGCCACTAGCGGGGAATACGAGCAGTACTTC
. | . | TRBJ2-3 | TRBV6-5 | CASSYSGTPSGTDTQYF | TGTGCCAGCAGTTACTCCGGGACCCCCTCTGGCACAGATACGCAGTATTTT
few | . | TRBJ2-7 | TRBV5-1 | CASSLAGSQVEQYF | TGCGCCAGCAGCTTGGCTGGGAGTCAGGTCGAGCAGTACTTC
. | TRBD2 | TRBJ2-7 | TRBV7-2 | CASSVLAGSGEQYF | TGTGCCAGCAGCGTACTAGCGGGTTCAGGCGAGCAGTACTTC
few | TRBD1 | TRBJ1-4 | TRBV7-2 | CASSPQGAVNEKLFF | TGTGCCAGCAGCCCACAGGGGGCGGTTAATGAAAAACTGTTTTTT
. | . | TRBJ2-1 | TRBV29-1 | CSVGGYEQFF | TGCAGCGTCGGAGGCTATGAGCAGTTCTTC
few | TRBD1 | TRBJ1-6 | TRBV6-5 | CASSSPGGGGYSPLHF | TGTGCCAGCAGTTCGCCGGGCGGAGGGGGCTACTCACCCCTCCACTTT
once | TRBD1 | TRBJ2-5 | TRBV5-1 | CASSLGQGRRETHYF | TGCGCCAGCAGCTTGGGACAGGGCCGGAGAGAGACCCACTACTTC
. | TRBD2 | TRBJ2-5 | TRBV18 | CASSQATSGTQETQYF | TGTGCCAGCTCACAAGCGACTAGCGGGACCCAAGAGACCCAGTACTTC
. | . | TRBJ2-1 | TRBV4-3 | CASSQEGWDGENEQFF | TGCGCCAGCAGCCAAGAGGGGTGGGACGGGGAGAATGAGCAGTTCTTC